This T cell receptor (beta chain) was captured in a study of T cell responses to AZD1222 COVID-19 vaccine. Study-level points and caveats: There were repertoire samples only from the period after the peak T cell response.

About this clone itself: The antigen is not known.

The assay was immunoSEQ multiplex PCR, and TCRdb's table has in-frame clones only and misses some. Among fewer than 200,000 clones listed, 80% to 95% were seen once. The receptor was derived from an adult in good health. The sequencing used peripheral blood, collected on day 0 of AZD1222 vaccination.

This chain's CDR3 is CASSQSPYGYTF. The DNA of the CDR3 is TGTGCCAGCAGCCAATCTCCCTATGGCTACACCTTC. This chain connects TRBV3-1 (or the pseudogene TRBV3-2) to TRBJ1-2; D gene unclear. The CDR3 extends over 12 amino acids. Trimming left V 2 bases short and J 4 bases short, with 5 bases between. Germline V gene sequence: CDR1 LGHDT, CDR2 YNNKEL (reference sequence).